This TCR beta chain was identified in a study of regulatory T cells in long-lasting Graves disease. Study-wide points: Having few samples may have compromised the accuracy. Thyroid tissue went unstudied; only peripheral blood was examined. Those with persistent disease had in common more public clonotypes (about 3,000) than new patients (roughly 1,000).

Both iRepertoire HTBI primers and Arm-PCR of CDR3 regions were used to build the TCR beta libraries. MiXCR was run by TCRdb on the multiplex PCR reads, yielding one entry per CDR3 protein. In the table there are about 290,000 distinct CDR3 sequences, more than 20% of which are singletons. Described time point: persistent/refractory GD, antithyroid drugs over 5 years with positive TRAb. Extracted PBMC RNA gave rise to the TCR library. Graves' disease diagnoses used American Thyroid Association guidelines. Note on this clonotype: Its antigen is currently unknown.

Trimming cost V 1 base and J 4 bases, with 21 bases left between them. Germline V gives CDR1 LGHDT, CDR2 YNNKEL (reference sequence). The length of the CDR3 is 18 residues. The chain employs TRBV3-1 and TRBJ2-3, with D possibly being TRBD1 (6 bases). The sequences come from peripheral blood mononuclear cells (PBMCs), collected when the disease was refractory, from a patient treated with antithyroid drugs. The sequence was obtained from a female donor with Graves disease. The CDR3 nucleotides read TGTGCCAGCAGCCAAGCGGACGGGACACCCTTTCACGCAGATACGCAGTATTTT. It is translated as CASSQADGTPFHADTQYF.